These 11 T cell receptor beta chains were all obtained from the same sample, sequenced in a study of graft-versus-host responses after intestinal transplantation. Repertoires were generated with immunoSEQ multiplex PCR, while TCRdb's copy carries only in-frame clones and drops some. Among about 57,000 clones listed, roughly 90% were seen once. The starting material was PBMCs, obtained 26 days after transplant. Receptor source: a human patient who received an intestinal transplant, so some T cells may come from the graft donor.

The J gene is TRBJ2-6, the V gene TRBV5-4, with TRBD2 matching 10 bases. The J segment lost 3 bases and the V segment lost 4 bases, leaving 13 bases of the junction unmatched. CDR1 and CDR2 (germline): SGHNT, YYREEE (reference sequence). This CDR3 is built from 19 residues. The CDR3, as DNA: TGTGCCAGCAGCATATGGGGGCTAGCGGGGGTCGGTGGGGCCAACGTCCTGACTTTC. This translates into CASSIWGLAGVGGANVLTF.

This clone occurred a few times. J is TRBJ1-5 and V is TRBV6-1, with a possible D match to TRBD1 (5 bases). The germline V and J ends were trimmed by 2 bases and 2 bases, with 10 bases remaining between them. Germline CDR1 and CDR2: MNHNS and SASEGT. CDR3 length: 15 amino acids. Here the CDR3 reads CASSEFQGGNQPQHF. In nucleotides, the CDR3 is TGTGCCAGCAGTGAATTTCAGGGTGGCAATCAGCCCCAGCATTTT.

The chain is built from TRBV5-1 and TRBJ2-2; 8 nucleotides match TRBD2. The CDR3 totals 15 residues. J gave up 6 bases and V 0 bases, and 4 bases lay outside the gene matches. The germline CDR1 and CDR2 sequences are SGHRS and YFSETQ. The CDR3 loop is CASSLEGLGSGELFF. CDR3 in DNA: TGCGCCAGCAGCTTGGAGGGACTAGGTTCCGGGGAGCTGTTTTTT.

This chain connects TRBV6-1 to TRBJ2-7, with TRBD2 matching over 7 bases. This CDR3 has 12 amino acids. V was pared by 8 bases and J by 4 bases, with 5 bases of the junction left unmatched. The V gene's germline CDR1 is MNHNS and CDR2 SASEGT. The CDR3 protein is CASGGVQYEQYV. The CDR3 nucleotides read TGTGCCAGCGGGGGGGTACAGTACGAGCAGTACGTC.

The gene calls are TRBV28 and TRBJ1-5; 8 bases fit TRBD1. The CDR3 is 15 residues long. V lost 7 bases and J lost 9; bases outside the gene matches: 14. The germline CDR1 and CDR2 sequences are MDHEN and SYDVKM. CDR3 DNA sequence: TGTGCCAGCAATCCCGGACAGGGCACCTCGGGGCCCCAGCATTTT. Translation gives CASNPGQGTSGPQHF. The full variable domain, with the rest looked up from reference TRBV28 and TRBJ1-5, is DVKVTQSSRYLVKRTGEKVFLECVQDMDHENMFWYRQDPGLGLRLIYFSYDVKMKEKGDIPEGYSVSREKKERFSLILESASTNQTSMYLCASNPGQGTSGPQHFGDGTRLSIL.

A few counts support this clone. The chain couples TRBV6-4 to TRBJ1-4, with D unresolved. The germline V gene has CDR1 MRHNA and CDR2 SNTAGT. The CDR3 length is 13 residues. V lost 4 bases to trimming and J lost 11 bases, with 14 bases between them. The CDR3 nucleotides are TGTGCCAGCAGTGCCCAAGAGGGCGGCAAACTGTTTTTT. Residues: CASSAQEGGKLFF.

This chain joins TRBV14 and TRBJ2-1; D is undetermined. V was pared by 1 base and J by 6 bases, with 4 bases between. This CDR3 spans 12 amino acids. Germline assignment: CDR1 SGHDN and CDR2 FVKESK. The CDR3 DNA is TGTGCCAGCAGCCAAGTCCGCAATGAGCAGTTCTTC. This codes for CASSQVRNEQFF.

V and J are TRBV5-1 and TRBJ2-5, with a weak D call TRBD2 (6 bases). The germline CDR1 and CDR2 sequences are SGHRS and YFSETQ. This CDR3 spans 15 amino acids. Trimming cost V 3 bases and J 4 bases, with 16 bases left between them. CDR3 sequence reads: CASSWTAGPGETQYF. CDR3 nucleotides: TGCGCCAGCAGCTGGACCGCGGGGCCGGGAGAGACCCAGTACTTC.

Here the CDR3 reads CASSQDGAGGTYNEQFF. For the CDR3, the DNA is TGTGCCAGCAGCCAAGATGGGGCGGGGGGGACCTACAATGAGCAGTTCTTC. V usage is TRBV4-2 and J usage is TRBJ2-1, with 9 positions matching TRBD2. CDR3 length equals 17 residues. Germline trimming cut 0 bases from V and 2 bases from J; bases unmatched to any gene: 5. The germline V gene encodes CDR1 LGHNA and CDR2 YNFKEQ.

The chain carries TRBV11-3 and TRBJ2-1; 8 nucleotides align to TRBD2. V lost 1 base and J lost 6; bases outside the gene matches: 8. CDR3 length: 16 residues. CDR1 is SGHNT and CDR2 is YENEEA in the germline V gene. CDR3 region: CASSLVGAGGPNEQFF. The CDR3 DNA follows: TGTGCCAGCAGCTTAGTTGGGGCGGGGGGACCCAATGAGCAGTTCTTC.

V is TRBV4-3 and J is TRBJ1-4; D gene uncertain. Trimming removed 1 base from V and 6 bases from J, with 15 bases in between. The germline gives CDR1 LGHNA, CDR2 YSLEER. The CDR3 has 16 residues. CDR3 in DNA: TGCGCCAGCAGCCAAGTCGTCAGTGGCATCGATGAAAAACTGTTTTTT. It translates to CASSQVVSGIDEKLFF.